This entry concerns a single T cell receptor (beta chain). The antigen is undetermined. This sample is part of a study of cytomegalovirus exposure and HLA in healthy donors. Whole-study findings and limits: Later on, analysis showed that most CMV-associated TCR beta chains appeared to be HLA-restricted. Follow-up analysis later connected one missense variant in DCLRE1C with trimming of TCR beta V- and J-genes.

Germline lookup yields CDR1 SGHRS and CDR2 YFSETQ. CDR3 size: 17 residues. V was clipped by 2 bases and J by 3 bases; unmatched bases: 9. The PCR contained 60 Vbeta and 13 Jbeta primers. Assay: immunoSEQ multiplex PCR; the TCRdb copy retains only in-frame clones and omits some. The sample carries roughly 230,000 clones, around nine tenths recorded once. The chain carries TRBV5-1 and TRBJ2-1; 9 bases match TRBD2. The TCR comes from a girl aged 2 to 10 in good health and CMV-seronegative. Specimen: PBMCs. CDR3 region: CASSFGLAGSSYNEQFF. CDR3 nucleotides: TGCGCCAGCAGCTTCGGGCTAGCGGGGAGCAGCTACAATGAGCAGTTCTTC.